This T cell receptor beta chain was captured in a study of cytomegalovirus exposure and HLA in healthy donors. In the study overall: Of some 400 genotyped donors, about 80% clustered with self-reported Caucasian donors.

As for this clone: Its antigen is undetermined.

The CDR3 runs to 16 residues. Germline lookup yields CDR1 SGHTA and CDR2 FQGNSA. The germline V and J ends were trimmed by 5 bases and 7 bases, with 20 bases remaining between them. The primer mix had 60 Vbeta and 13 Jbeta primers. TCRdb keeps only in-frame clones here, not all; method: immunoSEQ multiplex PCR. The sample shows around 190,000 clones, roughly three quarters of them seen only once. General observations from the study: The authors enumerated some 170 TCR beta chains as linked to cytomegalovirus. DRB1 showed the most TCR associations and HLA-C the fewest in a later analysis, as rates varied by HLA locus. A later analysis found that most CMV-associated TCR beta chains appeared HLA-restricted.

The clonotype comes from a woman aged 45-65 years in good health and CMV-seronegative. The chain joins TRBV7-2 to TRBJ1-4; D remains unclear. The sample comprised PBMCs. The CDR3 reads CASSRAGGGNFEKLFF. The DNA of the CDR3 is TGTGCCAGCAGCCGGGCGGGCGGAGGGAACTTTGAAAAACTGTTTTTT.